One sample yielded the 8 T cell receptor beta chains listed below, sequenced in a study of blood T cell repertoires in COVID-19. Clones were sequenced by immunoSEQ multiplex PCR, and TCRdb holds only the in-frame ones, with some missing. The data contain fewer than 150,000 clones, about nine tenths of them singletons. Sequencing input: peripheral blood. Receptor source: a woman between 70 and 85 years old with acute or convalescent COVID-19.

J is TRBJ2-2 and V is TRBV12-5, with 8 bases aligning to TRBD1. This CDR3 spans 16 amino acids. The germline CDR1 and CDR2 sequences are LGHNT and FRNRAP. V dropped 1 base and J dropped 4; count of bases not matched to a gene: 5. The DNA for the CDR3 is TGTGCTAGTGGTTTGGAGGTTACAGGGGGCACCGGGGAGCTGTTTTTT. Amino acid sequence: CASGLEVTGGTGELFF.

The chain uses TRBV9 and TRBJ2-7, with 8 bases identical to TRBD2. Germline CDR1 and CDR2: SGDLS and YYNGEE. J gave up 3 bases and V 4 bases, and 12 bases lay outside the gene matches. This CDR3 is 16 amino acids long. The CDR3 DNA follows: TGTGCCAGCAGCCCCTGGGAAGCGGGGGCTATCTACGAGCAGTACTTC. As protein: CASSPWEAGAIYEQYF.

This rearrangement joins TRBV3-1 (or the pseudogene TRBV3-2) to TRBJ1-1; tentatively, D is TRBD1 (6 bases). The V end lost 4 bases, the J end lost 3 bases, and 12 bases lay between the germline ends. Germline V gene data show CDR1 as LGHDT and CDR2 as YNNKEL (reference sequence). CDR3 length: 14 amino acids. The CDR3 DNA is TGTGCCAGCAGCCTCGTTGAGGGGGACACTGAAGCTTTCTTT. Its translation: CASSLVEGDTEAFF.

The V call is TRBV18, the J call TRBJ1-3; 7 positions agree with TRBD1. CDR1 and CDR2 (germline): KGHSH, LQKENI. This CDR3 has 17 amino acids. Trimming at V came to 2 bases and at J to 0 bases, leaving 7 bases not matched to a gene. This chain's CDR3 is CASSPGQAEGSGNTIYF. CDR3 coding DNA: TGTGCCAGCTCACCAGGACAGGCTGAGGGCTCTGGAAACACCATATATTTT.

This clone was observed once. V is TRBV25-1 and J is TRBJ2-3; D possibly corresponds to TRBD2 (5 bases). V was clipped by 2 bases and J by 1 base, with 10 bases between them. CDR1 is MGHDK, CDR2 SYGVNS, per germline. The CDR3 runs 15 residues. The CDR3 loop reads CASSEVASRTDTQYF. CDR3 bases: TGTGCCAGCAGTGAAGTAGCGAGCCGCACAGATACGCAGTATTTT.

The gene calls are TRBV2 and TRBJ1-6; 7 bases fit TRBD1. The CDR3 extends over 17 amino acids. Unmatched junction bases numbered 11, after V lost 0 bases and J lost 9 bases. The germline CDR1 and CDR2 sequences are SNHLY and FYNNEI. For the CDR3, the DNA is TGTGCCAGCAGTGAAGCGAGGAGGGCAGGGGGATTTTCACCCCTCCACTTT. Its protein product is CASSEARRAGGFSPLHF.

The chain has TRBV24-1 and TRBJ1-1; D call uncertain. Between the trimmed V and J ends, which lost 9 bases and 6 bases, there was a span of 4 bases. This CDR3 region has 9 residues. CDR1 KGHDR and CDR2 SFDVKD come from the germline V gene. The CDR3 spells CATPSEAFF. In nucleotides, the CDR3 is TGTGCCACCCCCTCTGAAGCTTTCTTT.

Only one count was recorded for this clone. The rearrangement links TRBV12-3 or TRBV12-4 to TRBJ2-1; D call uncertain. The ends were cut back, 6 bases at V and 7 bases at J, with 7 bases in the middle. The CDR3 is 11 residues long. DNA of the CDR3: TGTGCCAGCAGGGAGTTGAATGAGCAGTTCTTC. Its translation is CASRELNEQFF.